These 20 T cell receptor beta chains share one sample of origin, sequenced in a study of T cells in localized non-small cell lung cancer. The method was immunoSEQ multiplex PCR; TCRdb's version includes in-frame clones alone and lacks a portion of them. Of some 28,000 clones in the sample, roughly 90% were seen once. This material consisted of peripheral blood, taken before any cancer treatment. These receptors were obtained from an older male donor with stage I lung adenocarcinoma.

The chain joins TRBV25-1 to TRBJ1-2; possible D gene TRBD1, 6 bases. The CDR3 loop spans 14 amino acids. V lost 1 base and J lost 7, with 13 bases in between. Per the germline V gene, CDR1 is MGHDK and CDR2 is SYGVNS. CDR3 sequence reads: CASSELGGLGGYTF. As DNA, the CDR3 is TGTGCCAGCAGTGAATTGGGGGGGCTGGGTGGCTACACCTTC.

This chain uses TRBV7-8 with TRBJ2-5; 11 nucleotides agree with TRBD2. V shed 3 bases and J 4 bases; nucleotides not matched to a gene: 1. Germline-derived CDR1 and CDR2 are SGHVS and FQNEAQ. The CDR3 contains 14 residues. The CDR3 is CASSFLAGGETQYF. The CDR3 nucleotides read TGTGCCAGCAGCTTTCTAGCGGGGGGAGAGACCCAGTACTTC.

The chain is built from TRBV19 and TRBJ2-5; D is unresolved. The CDR3 extends over 12 amino acids. Between the trimmed V and J ends, which lost 2 bases and 5 bases, there was a span of 6 bases. CDR1 and CDR2 from the germline V gene are LNHDA and SQIVND (reference sequence). The CDR3 region has the DNA TGTGCCAGTAGTATATTGGGGGAGACCCAGTACTTC. Translating gives CASSILGETQYF.

The chain employs TRBV2 and TRBJ2-3, with TRBD2 identical over 7 bases. Germline V gives CDR1 SNHLY, CDR2 FYNNEI. The V gene end was trimmed by 7 bases and the J gene end by 2 bases; junction bases not matched to a gene: 6. CDR3 length: 14 amino acids. The CDR3 coding sequence is TGTGCCAGCAAACTCGGGGGGTACACAGATACGCAGTATTTT. Its translation is CASKLGGYTDTQYF.

The chain uses TRBV18 and TRBJ1-2; weak D call: TRBD1 (5 bases). CDR3 length: 15 amino acids. Germline CDR1 and CDR2: KGHSH and LQKENI. V was cut by 6 bases and J by 1 base, with 15 bases left in between. The CDR3 spells CASSTRGADNYGYTF. The CDR3 nucleotides are TGTGCCAGCTCCACACGAGGGGCCGATAACTATGGCTACACCTTC.

Of note for this clone: Other DNA sequences in the same sample also yield this CDR3. This sequence joins TRBV2 and TRBJ2-7, with D possibly being TRBD1 (6 bases). CDR1 SNHLY and CDR2 FYNNEI come from the germline V gene. The CDR3 length is 16 residues. Trimming shortened V by 2 bases and J by 1 base, and 15 bases separated the two germline ends. The CDR3 loop reads CASSELIQGTSYEQYF. CDR3 sequence (DNA): TGTGCCAGCAGTGAATTGATACAGGGTACGTCCTACGAGCAGTACTTC.

There are a few counts of this clone. J is TRBJ1-4 and V is TRBV30, with D possibly being TRBD1 (5 bases). The V end was cut by 5 bases, the J end by 6 bases, with 13 bases between. CDR1 GTSNPN and CDR2 SVGIG come from the germline V gene (reference sequence). This CDR3 has 13 residues. In nucleotides, the CDR3 is TGTGCCTGGGATCTAGGAGGGGATGAAAAACTGTTTTTT. It encodes CAWDLGGDEKLFF. The full variable domain, completed using reference TRBV30 and TRBJ1-4, is SQTIHQWPATLVQPVGSPLSLECTVEGTSNPNLYWYRQAAGRGLQLLFYSVGIGQISSEVPQNLSASRPQDRQFILSSKKLLLSDSGFYLCAWDLGGDEKLFFGSGTQLSVL.

The chain has TRBV19 and TRBJ2-2; TRBD1 aligns across 7 bases. This CDR3 is built from 15 residues. The V gene end was trimmed by 5 bases and the J gene end by 5 bases; junction bases not matched to a gene: 8. CDR1 is LNHDA, CDR2 SQIVND, per germline (reference sequence). CDR3 sequence reads: CASSSGGKGTGELFF. In DNA, the CDR3 is TGTGCCAGTAGTTCAGGGGGAAAGGGGACCGGGGAGCTGTTTTTT.

This clone was detected once. This chain links TRBV6-1 with TRBJ1-2, with TRBD1 identical over 7 bases. Germline CDR1 and CDR2: MNHNS and SASEGT. J lost 4 bases, V lost 5 bases, and 10 bases had no gene match. The CDR3 consists of 15 residues. CDR3 sequence (DNA): TGTGCCAGCAGTTCCCGGGACAGCCCTAGCTATGGCTACACCTTC. This translates into CASSSRDSPSYGYTF.

This chain uses TRBV5-1 with TRBJ2-7; D not certain. The CDR3 covers 12 residues. V lost 4 bases and J lost 5, with 10 bases in between. Germline CDR1 is SGHRS and CDR2 is YFSETQ. The DNA for the CDR3 is TGCGCCAGCAGCCCCTTTGGGGACGAGCAGTACTTC. Protein sequence: CASSPFGDEQYF.

The chain combines TRBV9 with TRBJ1-6, with D maybe TRBD1 (5 bases). Per germline, CDR1 SGDLS and CDR2 YYNGEE. The germline V and J ends were trimmed by 2 bases and 6 bases, with 12 bases remaining between them. The CDR3 loop spans 15 amino acids. The CDR3 DNA follows: TGTGCCAGCAGCGTTGGGGACGGAGCTAATTCACCCCTCCACTTT. Encoded protein: CASSVGDGANSPLHF. The full variable domain, in which reference TRBV9 and TRBJ1-6 provide the parts outside the CDR3, is DSGVTQTPKHLITATGQRVTLRCSPRSGDLSVYWYQQSLDQGLQFLIQYYNGEERAKGNILERFSAQQFPDLHSELNLSSLELGDSALYFCASSVGDGANSPLHFGNGTRLTVT.

CDR3 amino acids: CASSIGRRSGANVLTF. The CDR3 DNA reads as TGTGCCAGTAGTATCGGCCGGCGCTCTGGGGCCAACGTCCTGACTTTC. V usage is TRBV19 and J usage is TRBJ2-6, with unresolved D. CDR1 LNHDA and CDR2 SQIVND come from the germline V gene (reference sequence). Trimming took 3 bases from V and 0 from J, leaving 9 bases between them. This CDR3 contains 16 residues.

The V and J genes are TRBV6-5 and TRBJ2-7; TRBD1 matches at 7 bases. Germline V CDR1 and CDR2: MNHEY, SVGAGI. After removal of 6 bases from V and 3 bases from J, the junction contained 8 bases not matched to a gene. The CDR3 loop spans 14 amino acids. CDR3 amino acids: CASRPTGTHYEQYF. For the CDR3, the DNA is TGTGCCAGCAGGCCGACAGGGACCCACTACGAGCAGTACTTC.

This rearrangement joins TRBV5-4 to TRBJ2-7; TRBD2 is a possible D gene (6 bases). Germline loops: CDR1 SGHNT, CDR2 YYREEE (reference sequence). V lost 4 bases and J lost 7, with 18 bases in between. There are 14 residues in the CDR3. The CDR3 spells CASSEYGGIQEQYF. The CDR3 DNA sequence: TGTGCCAGCAGCGAATACGGGGGTATTCAGGAGCAGTACTTC. The variable domain in full, completed from reference TRBV5-4 and TRBJ2-7, reads ETGVTQSPTHLIKTRGQQVTLRCSSQSGHNTVSWYQQALGQGPQFIFQYYREEENGRGNFPPRFSGLQFPNYSSELNVNALELDDSALYLCASSEYGGIQEQYFGPGTRLTVT.

This chain links TRBV7-8 with TRBJ2-1; tentative D call: TRBD2 (6 bases). Germline V lookup: CDR1 SGHVS, CDR2 FQNEAQ. V lost 5 bases, J lost 8 bases, and 10 bases lay in between. The CDR3 runs 12 residues. The CDR3 region is CASSPRDYEQFF. DNA of the CDR3: TGTGCCAGCAGCCCGAGGGACTATGAGCAGTTCTTC.

The chain links TRBV9 to TRBJ2-1; 9 bases line up with TRBD2. V was clipped by 4 bases and J by 9 bases; unmatched bases: 11. There are 15 residues in the CDR3. Germline V CDR1 and CDR2: SGDLS, YYNGEE. In DNA, the CDR3 is TGTGCCAGCAGCCCTGCGGGGGGGGCCTTAGGTGAGCAGTTCTTC. Its translation is CASSPAGGALGEQFF.

The rearrangement joins TRBV9 to TRBJ2-2; the D is unclear. CDR3 length equals 12 residues. The V gene's germline CDR1 is SGDLS and CDR2 YYNGEE. The germline V and J ends were trimmed by 7 bases and 5 bases, with 9 bases remaining between them. The CDR3 region has the DNA TGTGCCAGCTCTTTCGGTACCGGGGAGCTGTTTTTT. This gives the protein CASSFGTGELFF.

The chain couples TRBV2 to TRBJ1-2, with D possibly being TRBD1 (6 bases). From germline, CDR1 is SNHLY and CDR2 FYNNEI. Trimming shortened V by 7 bases and J by 3 bases, and 12 bases separated the two germline ends. The CDR3 is made up of 13 amino acids. CDR3 coding DNA: TGTGCCAGCAATGGGGGGCTTGACTATGGCTACACCTTC. It is translated as CASNGGLDYGYTF.

The CDR3 region is CASSYRGARNEQFF. The CDR3 DNA sequence: TGTGCCAGCAGTTACAGGGGGGCGAGGAATGAGCAGTTCTTC. The gene calls are TRBV6-5 and TRBJ2-1, with D perhaps being TRBD1 or TRBD2 (6 bases each). The CDR3 runs 14 residues. The ends were cut back, 2 bases at V and 7 bases at J, with 12 bases in the middle. The germline gives CDR1 MNHEY, CDR2 SVGAGI.

This clone has only a few counts. The chain couples TRBV2 to TRBJ1-2; D ambiguous. The germline CDR1 and CDR2 sequences are SNHLY and FYNNEI. This CDR3 region has 12 residues. V dropped 3 bases and J dropped 5 bases, with 7 bases sitting between them. CDR3 sequence: CASSDNAYGYTF. CDR3 sequence (DNA): TGTGCCAGCAGTGATAATGCGTATGGCTACACCTTC.